This TCR beta chain was recorded in a study of early T cells in non-severe SARS-CoV-2 infection. This clonotype occurred many times. Unique molecular identifier tags were affixed to discrete cDNA molecules. TCRdb re-analysed the 5' RACE reads in MiXCR, keeping a single row per CDR3 protein. Of around 79,000 distinct CDR3 sequences in the sample, approximately 11% were seen once. V was clipped by 6 bases and J by 3 bases, with 11 bases between them. This CDR3 has 13 amino acids. Per the germline V gene, CDR1 is SGHVS and CDR2 is FQNEAQ. This specimen consisted of whole blood, obtained at baseline. The clonotype comes from an adult who was a healthcare worker with PCR-confirmed SARS-CoV-2 infection or an uninfected control (not recorded which). The chain joins TRBV7-8 to TRBJ2-5, with TRBD1 as a possible D gene (6 bases). The CDR3 is CASRQGRKETQYF. The CDR3 coding sequence is TGTGCCAGCAGACAGGGAAGAAAAGAGACCCAGTACTTC.